The 19 T cell receptor beta chains presented below share a single source sample, sequenced in a study of blood T cell repertoires in COVID-19. Clones were sequenced by immunoSEQ multiplex PCR, and TCRdb holds only the in-frame ones, with some missing. The sample includes around 150,000 clones, less than 85% of them seen just once. Specimen: peripheral blood. The receptors shown here come from a human donor with acute or convalescent COVID-19. The donor label of this sample is uncertain.

V usage is TRBV7-2 and J usage is TRBJ2-1; a weak D match, TRBD2 (6 bases). The CDR3 contains 13 residues. With 10 bases removed from V and 11 bases from J, the gap between germline ends came to 21 bases. From germline, CDR1 is SGHTA and CDR2 FQGNSA. The CDR3 DNA reads as TGTGCCACTTTAGGGCGCGGGGATTTGAAGCAGTTCTTC. It encodes CATLGRGDLKQFF.

The rearrangement uses TRBV20-1 and TRBJ2-3, with unresolved D. This CDR3 has 10 amino acids. Trimming took off 7 bases at V and 11 bases at J, with 13 bases between the two ends. Germline CDR1 reads DFQATT; CDR2 reads SNEGSKA (reference sequence). Here the CDR3 reads CSVGRGWQYF. CDR3 DNA sequence: TGCAGTGTTGGTAGAGGATGGCAGTATTTT.

The chain combines TRBV4-3 with TRBJ2-7, with D perhaps TRBD2 (6 bases). V was trimmed by 0 bases and J by 2 bases, leaving 17 bases between them. CDR1 is LGHNA, CDR2 YSLEER, per germline. The CDR3 extends over 17 amino acids. The CDR3 is CASSQDRVGSAPYEQYF. The DNA of the CDR3 is TGCGCCAGCAGCCAAGATAGGGTCGGGAGTGCCCCCTACGAGCAGTACTTC.

V usage is TRBV10-1 and J usage is TRBJ2-2, with 8 bases fitting TRBD2. Per the germline V gene, CDR1 is WNHNN and CDR2 is SYGVQD (reference sequence). The ends lost 4 bases at V and 10 bases at J; junction bases unmatched: 11. CDR3 length equals 15 residues. CDR3 region: CASSGGRGGAEELFF. The CDR3, as DNA: TGCGCCAGCAGTGGAGGACGGGGGGGGGCCGAGGAGCTGTTTTTT.

The chain has TRBV28 and TRBJ1-1; 7 nucleotides agree with TRBD1. There are 14 residues in the CDR3. V lost 6 bases, J lost 5 bases, and 9 bases stayed unmatched. Per germline, CDR1 MDHEN and CDR2 SYDVKM. DNA of the CDR3: TGTGCCAGCAGGCCGACAGGGCCCGGGACTGAAGCTTTCTTT. Amino acids: CASRPTGPGTEAFF. The variable domain in full, with the rest retrieved from reference TRBV28 and TRBJ1-1, is DVKVTQSSRYLVKRTGEKVFLECVQDMDHENMFWYRQDPGLGLRLIYFSYDVKMKEKGDIPEGYSVSREKKERFSLILESASTNQTSMYLCASRPTGPGTEAFFGQGTRLTVV.

The rearrangement links TRBV4-3 to TRBJ1-5; maybe TRBD1 (5 bases). V was cut by 0 bases and J by 6 bases, with 12 bases left in between. Germline V gene data show CDR1 as LGHNA and CDR2 as YSLEER. CDR3 size: 15 residues. CDR3 nucleotides: TGCGCCAGCAGCCAAGACAGGGCCTTAGCTCAGCCCCAGCATTTT. Translation gives CASSQDRALAQPQHF.

V is TRBV6-5 and J is TRBJ1-6; D ambiguous. Germline V CDR1 and CDR2: MNHEY, SVGAGI. The CDR3 spans 13 residues. The V gene lost 6 bases and the J gene lost 7 bases, with 10 bases spanning the gap. Here the CDR3 reads CASSLGRNSPLHF. The CDR3 coding sequence is TGTGCCAGCAGCCTCGGGAGGAATTCACCCCTCCACTTT.

This clone has more than one count but fewer than ten. The rearrangement uses TRBV19 and TRBJ1-6; 11 positions agree with TRBD1. Germline V gene data show CDR1 as LNHDA and CDR2 as SQIVND (reference sequence). This CDR3 is built from 15 residues. V was clipped by 7 bases and J by 9 bases; unmatched bases: 8. The CDR3: CASKTTGTGGSPLHF. In nucleotides, the CDR3 is TGTGCCAGTAAAACCACCGGGACAGGGGGTTCACCCCTCCACTTT.

The chain combines TRBV28 with TRBJ1-5; TRBD1 agrees at 11 bases. CDR3 length: 16 amino acids. The ends lost 5 bases at V and 4 bases at J; junction bases unmatched: 7. CDR1 is MDHEN and CDR2 is SYDVKM in the germline V gene. The CDR3 is CASSPGTGGVNQPQHF. The CDR3 DNA reads TGTGCCAGCAGTCCCGGGACAGGGGGGGTTAATCAGCCCCAGCATTTT. Full variable domain (missing parts from reference TRBV28 and TRBJ1-5): DVKVTQSSRYLVKRTGEKVFLECVQDMDHENMFWYRQDPGLGLRLIYFSYDVKMKEKGDIPEGYSVSREKKERFSLILESASTNQTSMYLCASSPGTGGVNQPQHFGDGTRLSIL.

The chain employs TRBV28 and TRBJ1-6; D gene unclear. Germline V gives CDR1 MDHEN, CDR2 SYDVKM. There are 12 residues in the CDR3. V lost 2 bases to trimming and J lost 7 bases, with 3 bases between them. The CDR3 DNA reads TGTGCCAGCAGTTTACCAAATTCACCCCTCCACTTT. Its protein product is CASSLPNSPLHF.

This clone was found a few times. V and J are TRBV18 and TRBJ2-7; TRBD2 is a possible D gene (7 bases). Germline V gene sequence: CDR1 KGHSH, CDR2 LQKENI. This CDR3 is 12 amino acids long. Trimming removed 3 bases at V and 6 bases at J, with 9 bases between. The CDR3 here is CASSPRGGEQYF. The DNA of the CDR3 is TGTGCCAGCTCACCGAGGGGGGGCGAGCAGTACTTC.

The V and J genes are TRBV7-8 and TRBJ1-6, with TRBD1 as a possible D gene (6 bases). This CDR3 has 16 residues. The V end lost 0 bases, the J end lost 7 bases, and 13 bases lay between the germline ends. Germline V gene lookup returns CDR1 SGHVS and CDR2 FQNEAQ. CDR3 protein: CASSLAGGLLNSPLHF. In DNA, the CDR3 is TGTGCCAGCAGCTTAGCTGGGGGCTTACTGAATTCACCCCTCCACTTT.

V is TRBV11-3 and J is TRBJ2-5, with D perhaps matching TRBD1 (6 bases). The V gene's germline CDR1 is SGHNT and CDR2 YENEEA. Trimming pared 1 base from V and 5 bases from J, leaving 23 bases between. The CDR3 is 18 amino acids. CDR3 in amino acids: CASSLVLNGQIIRETQYF. The CDR3 DNA is TGTGCCAGCAGCTTAGTCCTAAATGGACAGATTATCCGGGAGACCCAGTACTTC.

The CDR3 reads CASSLPGQGVWANTGELFF. The CDR3 nucleotides read TGTGCCAGCAGCCTACCGGGACAGGGGGTTTGGGCGAACACCGGGGAGCTGTTTTTT. J is TRBJ2-2 and V is TRBV5-4, with TRBD1 matching over 11 bases. V shed 4 bases and J 0 bases; nucleotides not matched to a gene: 11. Germline CDR1 and CDR2: SGHNT and YYREEE (reference sequence). The CDR3 is 19 residues long.

The rearrangement uses TRBV4-2 and TRBJ1-6; 7 bases are a match to TRBD1. With 4 bases clipped from V and 7 bases from J, the junction kept 7 bases outside the gene matches. The CDR3 covers 15 residues. The germline V gene encodes CDR1 LGHNA and CDR2 YNFKEQ. This chain's CDR3 is CASSREGQRNSPLHF. The CDR3, as DNA: TGTGCCAGCAGCCGAGAGGGACAGAGAAATTCACCCCTCCACTTT.

The chain uses TRBV28 and TRBJ1-2; D perhaps matches TRBD1 (5 bases). Germline lookup yields CDR1 MDHEN and CDR2 SYDVKM. The CDR3 sequence is 14 residues long. V was trimmed by 9 bases and J by 6 bases, leaving 20 bases between them. This CDR3 reads CASHKTDLGDGYTF. DNA of the CDR3: TGTGCCAGTCATAAAACGGATTTAGGGGATGGCTACACCTTC.

Comments on this clone: The junction does not match germline at one end; this may be a read error. The chain combines TRBV2 with TRBJ1-2; perhaps TRBD1 as D (6 bases). The germline V gene has CDR1 SNHLY and CDR2 FYNNEI. CDR3 length equals 14 residues. The chain's CDR3 is CASREDTGLYGYTF. The CDR3 region has the DNA TGTGCCAGCAGGGAAGATACAGGGCTCTATGGCTACACCTTC.

The V call is TRBV15, the J call TRBJ1-2; D might be TRBD1 (5 bases). The CDR3 is made up of 14 amino acids. Germline CDR1 is LNHNV and CDR2 is YYDKDF (reference sequence). V gave up 0 bases and J gave up 7 bases, with 12 bases separating them. The chain's CDR3 is CATSREQGRGGYTF. Here the CDR3 DNA reads TGTGCCACCAGCAGAGAGCAGGGAAGAGGTGGCTACACCTTC.

The V gene is TRBV10-3, the J gene TRBJ2-1, with TRBD1 matching over 7 bases. The V segment lost 3 bases and the J segment 6 bases; nucleotides outside the gene matches: 2. Per germline, CDR1 ENHRY and CDR2 SYGVKD. The CDR3 consists of 13 residues. CDR3 bases: TGTGCCATCAGTGAATGGGACAGCAATGAGCAGTTCTTC. Its translation: CAISEWDSNEQFF.